This T cell receptor (beta chain) originates from a study of T cell changes during pregnancy in multiple sclerosis. Sequenced by immunoSEQ multiplex PCR; TCRdb stores in-frame clones only, minus some. The sample includes over 65,000 clones, 91% of them seen just once. Germline lookup yields CDR1 SQVTM and CDR2 ANQGSEA. The CDR3 runs to 14 residues. The V gene end was trimmed by 5 bases and the J gene end by 4 bases; junction bases not matched to a gene: 9. The genes are TRBV29-1 and TRBJ1-1; 8 nucleotides match TRBD1. The starting material was peripheral blood, obtained in the first trimester of pregnancy. This clonotype was obtained from a female donor with multiple sclerosis, enrolled in a pregnancy study. CDR3 nucleotide sequence: TGCAGCGTTAGGAACAGGGGGTCTTTCACTGAAGCTTTCTTT. It is translated as CSVRNRGSFTEAFF.